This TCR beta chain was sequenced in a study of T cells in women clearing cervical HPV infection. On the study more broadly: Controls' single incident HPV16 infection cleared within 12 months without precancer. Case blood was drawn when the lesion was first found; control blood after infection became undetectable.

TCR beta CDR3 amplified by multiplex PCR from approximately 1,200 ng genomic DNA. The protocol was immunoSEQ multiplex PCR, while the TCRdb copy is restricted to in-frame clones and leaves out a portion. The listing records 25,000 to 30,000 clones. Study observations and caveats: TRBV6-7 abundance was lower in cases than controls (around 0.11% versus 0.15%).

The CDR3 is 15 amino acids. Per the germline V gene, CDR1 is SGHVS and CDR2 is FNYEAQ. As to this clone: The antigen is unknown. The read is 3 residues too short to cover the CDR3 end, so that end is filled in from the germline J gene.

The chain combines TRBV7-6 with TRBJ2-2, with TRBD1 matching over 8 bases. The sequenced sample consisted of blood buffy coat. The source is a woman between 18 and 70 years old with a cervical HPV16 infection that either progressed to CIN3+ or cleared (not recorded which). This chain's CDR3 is CASSLQGALNSPLFF. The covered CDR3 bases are TGTGCCAGCAGCTTACAGGGGGCGCTGAATTCACCG.